The 2 T cell receptor beta chains reported below all come from one sample, sequenced in a study of blood T cell repertoires in COVID-19. Generated by immunoSEQ multiplex PCR, the TCRdb table keeps only in-frame clones and is missing some. The table lists some 270,000 clones, over 80% of them singletons. The specimen was peripheral blood. The receptors stem from a woman aged 40-49 years who had recovered from COVID-19.

CDR3 residues: CASSEIQGARTEAFF. As DNA, the CDR3 is TGTGCCAGCAGTGAAATTCAGGGGGCAAGGACTGAAGCTTTCTTT. This chain connects TRBV25-1 to TRBJ1-1, with 8 bases lining up with TRBD1. Trimming cost V 2 bases and J 5 bases; bases outside gene matches: 7. The germline V gene encodes CDR1 MGHDK and CDR2 SYGVNS. The CDR3 loop spans 15 amino acids.

The V gene is TRBV28, the J gene TRBJ2-5; D possibly corresponds to TRBD1 (5 bases). Germline V CDR1 and CDR2: MDHEN, SYDVKM. The CDR3 is made up of 15 amino acids. V lost 5 bases and J lost 5, with 18 bases in between. CDR3 residues: CASSPPAGKGETQYF. CDR3 bases: TGTGCCAGCAGTCCTCCTGCAGGGAAGGGTGAGACCCAGTACTTC.